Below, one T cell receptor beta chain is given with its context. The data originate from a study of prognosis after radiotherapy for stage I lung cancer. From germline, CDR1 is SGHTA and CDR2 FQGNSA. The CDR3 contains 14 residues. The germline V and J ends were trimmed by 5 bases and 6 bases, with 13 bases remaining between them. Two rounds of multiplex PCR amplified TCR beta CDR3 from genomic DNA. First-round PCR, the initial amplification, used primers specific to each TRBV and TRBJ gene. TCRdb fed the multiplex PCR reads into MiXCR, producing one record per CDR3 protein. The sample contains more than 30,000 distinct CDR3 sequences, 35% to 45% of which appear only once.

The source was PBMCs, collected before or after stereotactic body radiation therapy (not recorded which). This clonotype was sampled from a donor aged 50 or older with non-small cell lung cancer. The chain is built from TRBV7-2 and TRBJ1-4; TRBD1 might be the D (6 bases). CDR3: CASSRGGAYEKLFF. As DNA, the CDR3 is TGTGCCAGCAGCCGAGGGGGGGCTTATGAAAAACTGTTTTTT.